The 24 T cell receptor beta chains given below trace back to one sample, sequenced in a study of identical twins. TCRdb used MiXCR to reprocess the 5' RACE reads, holding one entry per CDR3 protein. Here the sample spans 450,000 or so distinct CDR3 sequences, 12% to 15% being singletons. These data also featured in a second study, about yellow fever vaccine responses in identical twins.

Specimen: CD4+ T cells sorted from blood. Every receptor here comes from a woman between 18 and 29 years old in good health.

This chain connects TRBV27 to TRBJ2-7; D possibly corresponds to TRBD1 (5 bases). The CDR3 sequence is 15 residues long. The germline V and J ends were trimmed by 6 bases and 2 bases, with 17 bases remaining between them. CDR1 is MNHEY, CDR2 SMNVEV, per germline (reference sequence). CDR3 region: CASRGLATEAYEQYF. The CDR3 coding sequence is TGTGCCAGCAGGGGTCTCGCGACAGAAGCCTACGAGCAGTACTTC.

The V and J genes are TRBV5-1 and TRBJ2-3, with D possibly being TRBD2 (5 bases). V was shortened by 0 bases and J by 2 bases, with 16 bases between the two germline ends. The CDR3 is made up of 17 amino acids. Per germline, CDR1 SGHRS and CDR2 YFSETQ. The CDR3 region has the DNA TGCGCCAGCAGCTTGGTATTGGTGGACTCATCCACAGATACGCAGTATTTT. Its protein is CASSLVLVDSSTDTQYF.

This clonotype was seen a few times. This chain joins TRBV7-2 and TRBJ2-7; either TRBD1 or TRBD2 may fit D (6 bases each). This CDR3 comprises 16 residues. CDR1 is SGHTA and CDR2 is FQGNSA in the germline V gene. V shed 3 bases and J shed 3 bases, with 18 bases lying between them. The chain's CDR3 is CASSFIPGGLGYEQYF. CDR3 coding DNA: TGTGCCAGCAGCTTTATTCCCGGGGGCCTAGGCTACGAGCAGTACTTC.

This chain connects TRBV25-1 to TRBJ1-6; no definite D call. Germline V gives CDR1 MGHDK, CDR2 SYGVNS. Trimming took 4 bases from V and 7 from J, leaving 14 bases between them. The CDR3 spans 15 residues. The CDR3 reads CASSGSRGANSPLHF. The CDR3 region has the DNA TGTGCCAGCAGTGGGTCACGGGGTGCGAATTCACCCCTCCACTTT.

This sequence joins TRBV7-2 and TRBJ2-2, with D perhaps given as TRBD1 or TRBD2 (5 bases each). The CDR3 consists of 17 residues. In germline, CDR1 is SGHTA, CDR2 FQGNSA. V gave up 3 bases and J gave up 5 bases, with 19 bases separating them. CDR3 loop: CASSFSGTPFFTGELFF. The DNA of the CDR3 is TGTGCCAGCAGCTTTTCCGGGACCCCCTTTTTTACCGGGGAGCTGTTTTTT.

This clonotype was seen more than once but under ten times. The J gene is TRBJ2-3, the V gene TRBV6-1, with a possible D match to TRBD1 (6 bases). The CDR3 covers 15 residues. Germline V gene lookup returns CDR1 MNHNS and CDR2 SASEGT. The V end lost 7 bases, the J end lost 2 bases, and 16 bases lay between the germline ends. This chain's CDR3 is CASIRGFGVTDTQYF. The DNA for the CDR3 is TGTGCCAGCATAAGGGGGTTCGGTGTCACAGATACGCAGTATTTT.

There are a few counts of this clonotype. The genes are TRBV4-3 and TRBJ2-1, with 9 bases lining up with TRBD2. The V segment lost 0 bases and the J segment 7 bases; nucleotides outside the gene matches: 19. Germline CDR1 is LGHNA and CDR2 is YSLEER. This CDR3 is 20 amino acids long. The CDR3, as DNA: TGCGCCAGCAGCCAAGATAATTTCCAGGGGTTGAGCGGGAGGCCGAATGAGCAGTTCTTC. This sequence encodes CASSQDNFQGLSGRPNEQFF.

The rearrangement joins TRBV11-2 to TRBJ2-7, with D perhaps matching TRBD2 (6 bases). Trimming shortened V by 0 bases and J by 8 bases, and 11 bases separated the two germline ends. The V gene's germline CDR1 is SGHAT and CDR2 FQNNGV. The CDR3 has 13 amino acids. DNA for the CDR3: TGTGCCAGCAGCTTAGATCCTGGGGGGAAGCAGTACTTC. Protein: CASSLDPGGKQYF.

This clonotype was counted a few times. The V gene is TRBV7-9, the J gene TRBJ2-1, with D tentatively TRBD2 (5 bases). The V end lost 2 bases, the J end lost 9 bases, and 17 bases lay between the germline ends. Germline V gene lookup returns CDR1 SEHNR and CDR2 FQNEAQ (reference sequence). The CDR3 is made up of 15 amino acids. This CDR3 is CASSLKGGLGFEQFF. The CDR3 DNA follows: TGTGCCAGCAGCTTAAAAGGCGGGTTGGGCTTTGAGCAGTTCTTC.

The sample holds a few counts of this clonotype. The chain combines TRBV6-4 with TRBJ2-2; TRBD2 matches 9 bases. After removal of 2 bases from V and 2 bases from J, the junction contained 9 bases not matched to a gene. The CDR3 has 18 amino acids. Germline values: CDR1 MRHNA, CDR2 SNTAGT. The CDR3, as DNA: TGTGCCAGCAGTGACGGGACTAGCTACGGTTTTAACACCGGGGAGCTGTTTTTT. Its protein is CASSDGTSYGFNTGELFF.

This clonotype was detected many times. The chain couples TRBV12-3 or TRBV12-4 to TRBJ2-7; D is ambiguous. Trimming cost V 2 bases and J 2 bases, with 10 bases left between them. CDR3 size: 14 residues. CDR3 residues: CASSLNLPPYEQYF. The DNA for the CDR3 is TGTGCCAGCAGTTTAAACTTACCTCCCTACGAGCAGTACTTC.

The V and J genes are TRBV7-6 and TRBJ2-5, with 7 nucleotides matching TRBD2. CDR3 length equals 14 residues. The trim removed 2 bases at V and 5 bases at J, leaving 5 bases unmatched. CDR1 and CDR2 from the germline V gene are SGHVS and FNYEAQ. The DNA for the CDR3 is TGTGCCAGCAGCTTACTCCGCGGGAGTGAGACCCAGTACTTC. It specifies CASSLLRGSETQYF.

The rearrangement joins TRBV7-3 to TRBJ2-1, with 8 bases identical to TRBD1. Germline V gives CDR1 SGHTA, CDR2 FQGTGA. The CDR3 is 14 amino acids. The J segment lost 8 bases and the V segment lost 1 base, leaving 4 bases of the junction unmatched. The CDR3 sequence: CASSLKGTGHEQFF. CDR3 bases: TGTGCCAGCAGCTTAAAGGGGACAGGTCATGAGCAGTTCTTC.

The V and J genes are TRBV18 and TRBJ2-2; TRBD2 might be the D (5 bases). V lost 3 bases to trimming and J lost 1 base, with 9 bases between them. This CDR3 has 15 residues. Looked up from germline, CDR1 is KGHSH and CDR2 is LQKENI. Written as DNA, the CDR3 is TGTGCCAGCTCACCCGGACTGATGAACACCGGGGAGCTGTTTTTT. Translating gives CASSPGLMNTGELFF.

This clonotype has more than one count but fewer than ten. Here the CDR3 DNA reads TGTGCCAGCAGTTCAGGGGGGGGTGAAGCTTTCTTT. Its protein is CASSSGGGEAFF. This chain links TRBV28 with TRBJ1-1; TRBD1 agrees at 7 bases. Looked up from germline, CDR1 is MDHEN and CDR2 is SYDVKM. This CDR3 is 12 amino acids long. V lost 4 bases to trimming and J lost 7 bases; unmatched junction nucleotides: 3.

This clonotype turned up a few times. The chain has TRBV11-2 and TRBJ2-5; no reliable D call. The CDR3 length is 15 residues. With 2 bases removed from V and 2 bases from J, the gap between germline ends came to 12 bases. The germline V gene encodes CDR1 SGHAT and CDR2 FQNNGV. CDR3 nucleotide sequence: TGTGCCAGCAGCTTAATTATGGACCAACAAGAGACCCAGTACTTC. Translating it yields CASSLIMDQQETQYF.

This clonotype was seen a few times. The chain carries TRBV20-1 and TRBJ2-1; D is unclear. Germline V CDR1 and CDR2: DFQATT, SNEGSKA (reference sequence). Trimming took 4 bases from V and 9 from J, leaving 7 bases between them. The CDR3 has 10 amino acids. The CDR3 reads CSATLVEQFF. The CDR3 region has the DNA TGCAGTGCTACCCTCGTTGAGCAGTTCTTC.

V usage is TRBV3-1 and J usage is TRBJ1-1, with 7 bases that match TRBD1. The V gene's germline CDR1 is LGHDT and CDR2 YNNKEL (reference sequence). With V trimmed by 4 bases and J by 4 bases, 6 bases remained unmatched. The CDR3 has 14 amino acids. CDR3 loop: CASSPLDRVTEAFF. Here the CDR3 DNA reads TGTGCCAGCAGCCCCCTTGACAGGGTCACTGAAGCTTTCTTT.

J is TRBJ2-1 and V is TRBV9, with D possibly matching TRBD2 (6 bases). The CDR3 runs 16 residues. CDR1 SGDLS and CDR2 YYNGEE come from the germline V gene. V lost 0 bases, J lost 5 bases, and 15 bases lay in between. CDR3 loop: CASSVGPSASNNEQFF. CDR3 coding DNA: TGTGCCAGCAGCGTAGGGCCTAGCGCCTCAAACAATGAGCAGTTCTTC.

CDR3 in DNA: TGCAGTGCTCTGGGGTTCTCCTACAATGAGCAGTTCTTC. It encodes CSALGFSYNEQFF. V is TRBV20-1 and J is TRBJ2-1; D not resolved. Trimming removed 5 bases from V and 0 bases from J, with 8 bases in between. The CDR3 is 13 residues long. Looked up from germline, CDR1 is DFQATT and CDR2 is SNEGSKA (reference sequence).

This clonotype was seen ten or more times. The genes are TRBV27 and TRBJ1-2, with 12 nucleotides matching TRBD1. Unmatched junction bases numbered 4, after V lost 8 bases and J lost 6 bases. CDR1 is MNHEY and CDR2 is SMNVEV in the germline V gene (reference sequence). There are 13 residues in the CDR3. This CDR3 is CASGRDRGHGYTF. For the CDR3, the DNA is TGTGCCAGCGGCCGGGACAGGGGGCATGGCTACACCTTC.

The V gene is TRBV28, the J gene TRBJ1-1; unclear D gene. V was trimmed by 6 bases and J by 3 bases, leaving 5 bases between them. There are 11 residues in the CDR3. Germline CDR1 and CDR2: MDHEN and SYDVKM. CDR3 loop: CASRLYTEAFF. The CDR3, as DNA: TGTGCCAGCAGGCTTTACACTGAAGCTTTCTTT. The full variable domain, its missing parts supplied by reference TRBV28 and TRBJ1-1, is DVKVTQSSRYLVKRTGEKVFLECVQDMDHENMFWYRQDPGLGLRLIYFSYDVKMKEKGDIPEGYSVSREKKERFSLILESASTNQTSMYLCASRLYTEAFFGQGTRLTVV.

In this sample, this clonotype turned up a few times. The V and J genes are TRBV6-1 and TRBJ2-3, with a possible D match to TRBD1 (6 bases). The germline V gene has CDR1 MNHNS and CDR2 SASEGT. The CDR3 extends over 17 amino acids. Trimming shortened V by 8 bases and J by 0 bases, and 21 bases separated the two germline ends. The CDR3 is CASRNRAPPRSTDTQYF. CDR3 nucleotides: TGTGCCAGCCGGAACAGGGCCCCACCACGAAGCACAGATACGCAGTATTTT.

There are a few counts of this clonotype. The chain uses TRBV6-2 or TRBV6-3 and TRBJ2-1, with D unclear. Germline CDR1 MNHEY, CDR2 SVGEGT. The CDR3 is 13 residues long. Trimming cost V 0 bases and J 10 bases, with 10 bases left between them. DNA for the CDR3: TGTGCCAGCAGTTACTCACCGCGGTACGAGCAGTTCTTC. As protein: CASSYSPRYEQFF.